This TCR beta chain was captured by sequencing in a study of PD-L1 blockade in urothelial cancer. J was trimmed by 2 bases and V by 4 bases; bases with no gene match: 6. The CDR3 loop spans 17 amino acids. Germline-derived CDR1 and CDR2 are MNHEY and SMNVEV (reference sequence). Urothelial carcinoma affected the patients, and it was locally advanced or metastatic. Pretreatment sampling and on-treatment sampling together yielded between 1 and 8 samples for each patient. What went into each PCR as a spike was synthetic TCR analog templates. The table came from immunoSEQ multiplex PCR; TCRdb's copy has only in-frame clones and leaves some out. The repertoire holds roughly 56,000 clones, roughly 80% seen once, with 4.5% in the top ten.

This receptor was identified in a man in his 70s with urothelial cancer. The sample consisted of PBMCs, taken around atezolizumab (anti-PD-L1) treatment. The gene calls are TRBV27 and TRBJ2-6; TRBD1 matches 9 bases. CDR3 DNA: TGTGCCAGCAGTTGGACAGGGGTGGTCGCTGGGGCCAACGTCCTGACTTTC. Its protein is CASSWTGVVAGANVLTF.